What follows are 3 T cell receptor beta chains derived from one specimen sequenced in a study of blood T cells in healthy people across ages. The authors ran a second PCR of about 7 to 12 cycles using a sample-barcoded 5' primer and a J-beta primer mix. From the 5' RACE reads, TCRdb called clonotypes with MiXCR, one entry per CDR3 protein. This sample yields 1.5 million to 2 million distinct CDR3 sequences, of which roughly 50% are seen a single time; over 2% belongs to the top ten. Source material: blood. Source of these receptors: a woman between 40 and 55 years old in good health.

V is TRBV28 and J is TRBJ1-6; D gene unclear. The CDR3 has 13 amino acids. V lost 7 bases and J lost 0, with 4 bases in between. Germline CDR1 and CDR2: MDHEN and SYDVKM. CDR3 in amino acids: CASKRSYNSPLHF. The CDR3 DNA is TGTGCCAGCAAGCGCTCCTATAATTCACCCCTCCACTTT.

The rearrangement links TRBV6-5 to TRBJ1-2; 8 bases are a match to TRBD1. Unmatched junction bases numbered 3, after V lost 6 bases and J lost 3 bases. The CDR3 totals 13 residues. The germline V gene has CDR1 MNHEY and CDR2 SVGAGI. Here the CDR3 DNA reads TGTGCCAGCAGAAAGACAGGGGACTATGGCTACACCTTC. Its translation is CASRKTGDYGYTF.

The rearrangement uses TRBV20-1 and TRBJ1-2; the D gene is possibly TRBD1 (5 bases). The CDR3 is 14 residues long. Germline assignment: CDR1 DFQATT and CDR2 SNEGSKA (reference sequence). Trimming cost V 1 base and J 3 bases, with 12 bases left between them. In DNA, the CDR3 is TGCAGTGCTAGAGGACGGGGGGTTGACTATGGCTACACCTTC. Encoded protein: CSARGRGVDYGYTF.